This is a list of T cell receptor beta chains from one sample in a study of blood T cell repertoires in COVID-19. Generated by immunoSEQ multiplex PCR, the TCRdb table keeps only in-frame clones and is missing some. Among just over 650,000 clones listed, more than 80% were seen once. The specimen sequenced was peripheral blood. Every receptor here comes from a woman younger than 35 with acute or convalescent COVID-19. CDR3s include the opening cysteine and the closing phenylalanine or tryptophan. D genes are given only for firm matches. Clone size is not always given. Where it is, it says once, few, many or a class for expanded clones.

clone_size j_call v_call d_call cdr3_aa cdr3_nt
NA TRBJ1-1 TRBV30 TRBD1 CAWNRGETEAFF TGTGCCTGGAACAGGGGAGAGACTGAAGCTTTCTTT
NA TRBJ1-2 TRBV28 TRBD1 CASGVGTVPNGYTF TGTGCCAGCGGGGTCGGGACAGTTCCCAATGGCTACACCTTC
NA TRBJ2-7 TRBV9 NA CASSVFPGKSYEQYF TGTGCCAGCAGCGTTTTTCCAGGGAAATCGTACGAGCAGTACTTC
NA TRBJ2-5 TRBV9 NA CASSFRDLQETQYF TGTGCCAGCAGCTTCCGGGACTTACAAGAGACCCAGTACTTC
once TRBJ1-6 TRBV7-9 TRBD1 CASNRQGHSPLHF TGTGCCAGCAACCGACAGGGCCATTCACCCCTCCACTTT
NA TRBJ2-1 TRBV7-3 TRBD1 CASSLLGRGNEQFF TGTGCCAGCAGCCTTCTTGGCAGGGGGAATGAGCAGTTCTTC
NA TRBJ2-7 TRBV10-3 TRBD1 CAISEPGQGPTYEQYF TGTGCCATCAGTGAGCCTGGACAGGGACCTACATACGAGCAGTACTTC
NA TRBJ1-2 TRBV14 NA CASSEGRDYGYTF TGTGCCAGCAGTGAAGGGAGAGACTATGGCTACACCTTC
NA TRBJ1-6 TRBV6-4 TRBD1 CASIHRGDNSPLHF TGTGCCAGCATCCACAGGGGGGATAATTCACCCCTCCACTTT
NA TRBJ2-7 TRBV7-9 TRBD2 CASSLGLAGPYEQYF TGTGCCAGCAGCTTAGGGCTAGCGGGGCCCTACGAGCAGTACTTC
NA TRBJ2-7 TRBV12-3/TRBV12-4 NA CASSFGGIEQYF TGTGCCAGCAGTTTCGGGGGAATCGAGCAGTACTTC
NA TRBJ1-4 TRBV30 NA CAWSLRNEKLFF TGTGCCTGGAGTCTCAGGAATGAAAAACTGTTTTTT
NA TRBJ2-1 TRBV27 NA CASSEEISSYNEQFF TGTGCCAGCAGCGAGGAGATAAGCTCCTACAATGAGCAGTTCTTC
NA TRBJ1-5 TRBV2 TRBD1 CASSELGGRGLNQPQHF TGTGCCAGCAGTGAGTTGGGGGGCAGGGGGTTGAATCAGCCCCAGCATTTT
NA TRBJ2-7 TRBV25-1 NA CASSPSGLRTDEQYF TGTGCCAGCAGTCCTTCCGGCCTCCGAACAGACGAGCAGTACTTC